The next 23 T cell receptor beta chains were all read from a single sample in a study of T cell responses to AZD1222 COVID-19 vaccine. Data came from immunoSEQ multiplex PCR; TCRdb stores just in-frame clones and leaves some out. This sample carries approximately 110,000 clones, around 90% of them seen once, and the ten largest clones take 4% to 5%. The material was peripheral blood, obtained on day 0 of AZD1222 vaccination. The origin of the receptors is an adult in good health.

This chain connects TRBV7-8 to TRBJ1-5, with TRBD1 as a possible D gene (5 bases). The CDR3 is 15 amino acids. Germline V CDR1 and CDR2: SGHVS, FQNEAQ. Trimming took off 1 base at V and 5 bases at J, with 12 bases between the two ends. The CDR3 DNA sequence: TGTGCCAGCAGCTTAGTTTTTGGGGGACATCAGCCCCAGCATTTT. It codes for CASSLVFGGHQPQHF. The full variable domain, completed using reference TRBV7-8 and TRBJ1-5, is GAGVSQSPRYKVAKRGQDVALRCDPISGHVSLFWYQQALGQGPEFLTYFQNEAQLDKSGLPSDRFFAERPEGSVSTLKIQRTQQEDSAVYLCASSLVFGGHQPQHFGDGTRLSIL.

V is TRBV2 and J is TRBJ1-5; tentative D call: TRBD1 (5 bases). CDR3 length: 14 residues. Germline-derived CDR1 and CDR2 are SNHLY and FYNNEI. The V gene lost 7 bases and the J gene lost 5 bases, with 15 bases spanning the gap. CDR3 in DNA: TGTGCCAGCAAGGGGCCCACTAATTATCAGCCCCAGCATTTT. Its translation: CASKGPTNYQPQHF.

This chain uses TRBV5-4 with TRBJ2-1; no firm D call. This CDR3 contains 14 residues. Between the trimmed V and J ends, which lost 4 bases and 6 bases, there was a span of 14 bases. Germline V gene data show CDR1 as SGHNT and CDR2 as YYREEE (reference sequence). As DNA, the CDR3 is TGTGCCAGCAGCCCCCCCGAACGGGTCAATGAGCAGTTCTTC. Translated, it gives CASSPPERVNEQFF.

V usage is TRBV7-2 and J usage is TRBJ2-4; 7 positions match TRBD1. The CDR3 totals 15 residues. The ends lost 4 bases at V and 4 bases at J; junction bases unmatched: 7. Germline V gene data show CDR1 as SGHTA and CDR2 as FQGNSA. CDR3 protein: CASSSSRGQKNIQYF. The CDR3 DNA reads TGTGCCAGCAGCTCGAGTAGGGGACAGAAAAACATTCAGTACTTC. The entire variable domain, with the rest obtained from reference TRBV7-2 and TRBJ2-4, is as follows: GAGVSQSPSNKVTEKGKDVELRCDPISGHTALYWYRQSLGQGLEFLIYFQGNSAPDKSGLPSDRFSAERTGGSVSTLTIQRTQQEDSAVYLCASSSSRGQKNIQYFGAGTRLSVL.

The chain joins TRBV6-6 to TRBJ2-6, with D unclear. Germline V CDR1 and CDR2: MNHNY, SVGAGI (reference sequence). This CDR3 has 12 amino acids. V was trimmed by 2 bases and J by 6 bases, leaving 2 bases between them. CDR3 region: CASSYQANVLTF. In DNA form, the CDR3 reads TGTGCCAGCAGTTACCAGGCCAACGTCCTGACTTTC.

The CDR3 is CASSSWTSGRAETQYF. The CDR3 nucleotides read TGTGCCAGCAGCTCCTGGACTAGCGGGAGAGCAGAGACCCAGTACTTC. This chain joins TRBV5-4 and TRBJ2-5, with 13 positions matching TRBD2. Trimming at V came to 3 bases and at J to 4 bases, leaving 6 bases not matched to a gene. This CDR3 has 16 amino acids. Germline V gene data show CDR1 as SGHNT and CDR2 as YYREEE (reference sequence).

This clone appeared a few times. V is TRBV27 and J is TRBJ2-1, with D perhaps matching TRBD1 (5 bases). CDR1 is MNHEY and CDR2 is SMNVEV in the germline V gene (reference sequence). V was shortened by 5 bases and J by 3 bases, with 14 bases between the two germline ends. This CDR3 comprises 15 residues. The CDR3 here is CASSPYPTDYNEQFF. CDR3 coding DNA: TGTGCCAGCAGTCCCTACCCGACAGACTACAATGAGCAGTTCTTC.

The gene calls are TRBV7-3 and TRBJ1-6; 10 bases agree with TRBD1. Per the germline V gene, CDR1 is SGHTA and CDR2 is FQGTGA. The CDR3 is 15 amino acids. V gave up 6 bases and J gave up 8 bases; unmatched junction bases: 7. CDR3: CASSSLGTGDSPLHF. Written as DNA, the CDR3 is TGTGCCAGCAGTTCATTGGGGACAGGGGATTCACCCCTCCACTTT. Drawing the rest from reference TRBV7-3 and TRBJ1-6, the complete variable domain is GAGVSQTPSNKVTEKGKYVELRCDPISGHTALYWYRQSLGQGPEFLIYFQGTGAADDSGLPNDRFFAVRPEGSVSTLKIQRTERGDSAVYLCASSSLGTGDSPLHFGNGTRLTVT.

V is TRBV28 and J is TRBJ1-1; no reliable D call. This CDR3 is built from 14 residues. Germline-derived CDR1 and CDR2 are MDHEN and SYDVKM. The V end lost 6 bases, the J end lost 6 bases, and 17 bases lay between the germline ends. CDR3 sequence reads: CASRGGGGVSEAFF. The CDR3 nucleotides are TGTGCCAGCAGGGGCGGCGGTGGGGTTTCTGAAGCTTTCTTT.

V is TRBV5-4 and J is TRBJ1-1, with no clear D. This CDR3 has 11 residues. Germline V CDR1 and CDR2: SGHNT, YYREEE (reference sequence). V lost 4 bases and J lost 6, with 7 bases in between. CDR3 sequence: CASSRKSEAFF. CDR3 in DNA: TGTGCCAGCAGCCGTAAATCTGAAGCTTTCTTT.

This chain uses TRBV2 with TRBJ1-1, with a tentative D call TRBD1 (5 bases). This CDR3 comprises 15 residues. Trimming left V 3 bases short and J 3 bases short, with 14 bases between. Per the germline V gene, CDR1 is SNHLY and CDR2 is FYNNEI. This chain's CDR3 is CASSDPKWGDTEAFF. CDR3 DNA sequence: TGTGCCAGCAGTGATCCCAAATGGGGGGACACTGAAGCTTTCTTT.

The chain has TRBV14 and TRBJ2-2; 7 bases are a match to TRBD1. The CDR3 spans 15 residues. J lost 2 bases, V lost 5 bases, and 5 bases had no gene match. Germline-derived CDR1 and CDR2 are SGHDN and FVKESK. CDR3 residues: CASSFGQVNTGELFF. CDR3 sequence (DNA): TGTGCCAGCAGCTTCGGACAGGTTAACACCGGGGAGCTGTTTTTT.

This clone has just one count. This rearrangement joins TRBV19 to TRBJ2-2; TRBD1 matches at 8 bases. CDR1 LNHDA and CDR2 SQIVND come from the germline V gene (reference sequence). V gave up 9 bases and J gave up 2 bases; unmatched junction bases: 2. The CDR3 runs to 13 residues. In DNA form, the CDR3 reads TGTGCCAGCGGGACAGGCAACACCGGGGAGCTGTTTTTT. It yields the protein CASGTGNTGELFF.

This chain links TRBV18 with TRBJ1-4; tentatively, D is TRBD1 (5 bases). The CDR3 length is 12 residues. V lost 3 bases and J 8 bases, leaving 7 bases between the germline ends. Germline values: CDR1 KGHSH, CDR2 LQKENI. For the CDR3, the DNA is TGTGCCAGCTCACCCAAGGGGGAAAAACTGTTTTTT. As protein: CASSPKGEKLFF.

The chain joins TRBV5-6 to TRBJ2-2; unclear D gene. CDR1 is SGHDT and CDR2 is YYEEEE in the germline V gene. This CDR3 comprises 18 residues. The V and J ends lost 4 bases and 2 bases respectively, with 21 bases between them. The CDR3 loop reads CASSTRPSSGYNTGELFF. CDR3 sequence (DNA): TGTGCCAGCAGCACCAGGCCATCGAGTGGGTATAACACCGGGGAGCTGTTTTTT.

The chain uses TRBV6-6 and TRBJ2-3, with a weak D call TRBD2 (6 bases). Per germline, CDR1 MNHNY and CDR2 SVGAGI (reference sequence). The CDR3 is 15 residues long. Between the trimmed V and J ends, which lost 2 bases and 4 bases, there was a span of 13 bases. The CDR3 nucleotides are TGTGCCAGCAGTTACCTGGGAGGAGAGTCAGATACGCAGTATTTT. It translates to CASSYLGGESDTQYF.

V usage is TRBV7-2 and J usage is TRBJ1-1; the D is unclear. Trimming stripped 7 bases from V and 1 base from J, with 13 bases between. From germline, CDR1 is SGHTA and CDR2 FQGNSA. This CDR3 is built from 14 residues. The CDR3 DNA reads as TGTGCCAGCAAGGTGGGGTCGGGGAACACTGAAGCTTTCTTT. Residues: CASKVGSGNTEAFF.

The chain employs TRBV11-2 and TRBJ2-3, with a weak D call TRBD1 (6 bases). Germline CDR1 SGHAT, CDR2 FQNNGV. The CDR3 has 15 amino acids. Trimming took 5 bases from V and 5 from J, leaving 17 bases between them. This CDR3 reads CASSLILDSQDTQYF. The CDR3 region has the DNA TGTGCCAGCAGCCTGATCTTGGACAGTCAAGATACGCAGTATTTT.

The chain has TRBV6-5 and TRBJ2-3; perhaps TRBD1 as D (6 bases). Trimming stripped 5 bases from V and 0 bases from J, with 9 bases between. Germline CDR1 MNHEY, CDR2 SVGAGI. The CDR3 has 14 residues. CDR3 in DNA: TGTGCCAGCAGTATCAGGGGAAGCACAGATACGCAGTATTTT. This translates into CASSIRGSTDTQYF.

The chain's CDR3 is CASRGPRGPQHF. CDR3 in DNA: TGTGCCAGCAGGGGACCCCGGGGGCCCCAGCATTTT. This chain uses TRBV12-3 or TRBV12-4 with TRBJ1-5; TRBD1 might be the D (5 bases). The V and J ends lost 6 bases and 9 bases respectively, with 12 bases between them. The length of the CDR3 is 12 residues.

The CDR3 spells CASSYERIAGANTGELFF. CDR3 in DNA: TGTGCCAGCAGTTATGAGCGTATAGCGGGAGCGAACACCGGGGAGCTGTTTTTT. This chain uses TRBV6-2 or TRBV6-3 with TRBJ2-2; 9 bases agree with TRBD2. CDR1 and CDR2 from the germline V gene are MNHEY and SVGEGT. The CDR3 sequence is 18 residues long. V lost 3 bases, J lost 0 bases, and 8 bases stayed unmatched.

The J gene is TRBJ1-4, the V gene TRBV11-2; D is uncertain. Germline CDR1 and CDR2: SGHAT and FQNNGV. The V and J ends lost 6 bases and 8 bases respectively, with 19 bases between them. The CDR3 consists of 15 residues. In nucleotides, the CDR3 is TGTGCCAGCAGTAAAAACGCTGGGGAGGGAGAAAAACTGTTTTTT. Translation gives CASSKNAGEGEKLFF.

The chain joins TRBV13 to TRBJ2-7; 7 bases match TRBD2. The CDR3 has 16 amino acids. V gave up 3 bases and J gave up 3 bases; unmatched junction bases: 11. Germline V gene data show CDR1 as PRHDT and CDR2 as FYEKMQ (reference sequence). The CDR3 here is CASSFRTGGGFYEQYF. DNA for the CDR3: TGTGCCAGCAGCTTTCGGACCGGCGGGGGATTCTACGAGCAGTACTTC.